The TCR beta chain described here comes from a study of blood T cell repertoires in COVID-19. Trimming cost V 1 base and J 5 bases; bases outside gene matches: 7. Germline loops: CDR1 MGHRA, CDR2 YSYEKL. The CDR3 has 16 residues. Measured with immunoSEQ multiplex PCR; TCRdb has only the in-frame clones, and not every one. The table has hundreds of thousands of clones, 75% to 90% seen once. The source is a man in his thirties or forties who had recovered from COVID-19. This rearrangement joins TRBV4-1 to TRBJ2-3, with 9 bases lining up with TRBD2. Material: PBMCs or T cells enriched from blood (not recorded which). The CDR3: CASSQVAGGPIDTQYF. The CDR3, as DNA: TGCGCCAGCAGCCAAGTTGCGGGAGGGCCTATAGATACGCAGTATTTT.